What follows are 3 T cell receptor beta chains derived from one specimen sequenced in a study of metastatic and nonmetastatic thyroid tumors. All patients were untreated before thyroid surgery. TCRdb reprocessed the PCR reads via MiXCR. The sample has 35,000 to 45,000 clones; 3% to 3.5% are singletons. Sequencing input: blood. The receptors stem from a female donor with papillary thyroid cancer or a benign thyroid nodule (not recorded which). Some clones in this sample may be carry-over from other donors' samples.

This clone was seen a handful of times. The junction differs from germline at one of its ends, possibly a read error. The V call is TRBV4-1, the J call TRBJ2-5; 9 bases fit TRBD1. There are 22 residues in the CDR3. Germline V gene data show CDR1 as MGHRA and CDR2 as YSYEKL. The CDR3 DNA reads TGCGCCAGCAGCCAAGTTTCTCCCGGGACAGGGACTTCTTGGAGCGTAAGAGAGGCCCAGTACTTC. It encodes CASSQVSPGTGTSWSVREAQYF.

This clone was recorded many times. This chain's CDR3 is CASSLGGRAEAFF. In DNA, the CDR3 is TGTGCCAGCAGTTTAGGAGGGCGAGCGGAAGCTTTCTTT. V usage is TRBV12-3 or TRBV12-4 and J usage is TRBJ1-1; D gene uncertain. The CDR3 runs 13 residues. Trimming stripped 1 base from V and 8 bases from J, with 11 bases between.

This clone appeared many times. This same CDR3 is encoded by further DNA sequences in the sample. The J gene is TRBJ2-2, the V gene TRBV5-1; 7 bases agree with TRBD1. V lost 3 bases to trimming and J lost 6 bases; unmatched junction nucleotides: 8. The germline gives CDR1 SGHRS, CDR2 YFSETQ. The CDR3 spans 15 residues. The DNA of the CDR3 is TGCGCCAGCAGCTCCGGGACAGTTAGCGCCGGGGAGCTGTTTTTT. Its translation is CASSSGTVSAGELFF.